The clone carrying this T cell receptor (beta chain) was counted between two and nine times. In the original processing: Amplification of reference gene primers provided the estimated nucleated cell counts. Data came from immunoSEQ multiplex PCR; TCRdb stores just in-frame clones and leaves some out. V and J calls and clone size follow that table, whereas D and trimming were derived from the DNA. The sample has approximately 220,000 clones; about 85% are singletons. This entry comes from a study of blood T cell repertoires in COVID-19. Overall study context: The United States, Italy and Spain were the sources of the acute and convalescent COVID-19 samples. PBMCs, B-cell-depleted T cells, or T cells provided the cDNA or gDNA that made up the material.

The germline V gene encodes CDR1 WNHNN and CDR2 SYGVQD (reference sequence). This CDR3 is 18 amino acids long. Unmatched junction bases numbered 16, after V lost 0 bases and J lost 10 bases. The V call is TRBV10-1, the J call TRBJ2-1, with 9 bases fitting TRBD2. Material: peripheral blood. This TCR was recovered from a man between 50 and 59 years old who had recovered from COVID-19. The CDR3 DNA reads TGCGCCAGCAGTGAGTCGAAGGGGCGGGAGGGCGGCTACGGAGAGCAGTTCTTC. Amino acid sequence: CASSESKGREGGYGEQFF.